The rows below give T cell receptor beta chains drawn from one sample of a study of T cells in localized non-small cell lung cancer. The data were produced by immunoSEQ multiplex PCR, yet TCRdb's version contains in-frame clones alone and is incomplete. The repertoire holds about 59,000 clones, with about nine tenths as singletons. The sequenced sample was peripheral blood, obtained before any cancer treatment. Receptor source: a man between 35 and 75 years old with stage I lung adenocarcinoma. CDR3s include the opening cysteine and the closing phenylalanine or tryptophan. D genes are given only for firm matches. Size is stated for part of the rows, as once, few or many counts, or as a class when the clone is expanded.

V: TRBV5-1
J: TRBJ2-7
D: TRBD2
size: .
DNA: TGCGCCAGCAGCCCCAGACTAGCGGGAGGCTCCCCGAACGAGCAGTACTTC
CDR3: CASSPRLAGGSPNEQYF

V: TRBV30
J: TRBJ2-5
D: TRBD2
size: .
DNA: TGTGCCTGGAGGTTAGCGGGGGGCCAAGAGACCCAGTACTTC
CDR3: CAWRLAGGQETQYF

V: TRBV6-6
J: TRBJ2-4
D: TRBD2
size: .
DNA: TGTGCCAGCAGTCGGGAGGGGGCCAAAAACATTCAGTACTTC
CDR3: CASSREGAKNIQYF

V: TRBV11-2
J: TRBJ2-7
D: .
size: .
DNA: TGTGCCAGCAGTAAGGGTCTATACGAGCAGTACTTC
CDR3: CASSKGLYEQYF

V: TRBV20-1
J: TRBJ2-7
D: .
size: few
DNA: TGCAGTGCTAGAGATCTGTACGAGCAGTACTTC
CDR3: CSARDLYEQYF

V: TRBV6-5
J: TRBJ2-7
D: .
size: .
DNA: TGTGCCAGCAGTTATGGGCAGGGGGGCGGCGAGCAGTACTTC
CDR3: CASSYGQGGGEQYF

V: TRBV19
J: TRBJ2-1
D: .
size: once
DNA: TGTGCCAGTAGTAAGAGCGGTACGCGGCGGGTCTTC
CDR3: CASSKSGTRRVF

V: TRBV9
J: TRBJ1-1
D: TRBD1
size: .
DNA: TGTGCCAGCAGCGTAGGAGGGACAGGGGGCACTGAAGCTTTCTTT
CDR3: CASSVGGTGGTEAFF

V: TRBV10-3
J: TRBJ2-1
D: .
size: .
DNA: TGTGCCATCAGTGAGTCTTCTCCTGGCGATGAGCAGTTCTTC
CDR3: CAISESSPGDEQFF

V: TRBV9
J: TRBJ2-1
D: TRBD2
size: .
DNA: TGTGCCAGCAGCGTTAGCGGGAACTCCTACAATGAGCAGTTCTTC
CDR3: CASSVSGNSYNEQFF

V: TRBV27
J: TRBJ1-3
D: .
size: .
DNA: TGTGCCACTGTGGGCCTAAAAGAGGTAACTGGAAACACCATATATTTT
CDR3: CATVGLKEVTGNTIYF

V: TRBV29-1
J: TRBJ1-1
D: .
size: .
DNA: TGCAGCGAGGAGGGAGCTTTCTTT
CDR3: CSEEGAFF

V: TRBV7-2
J: TRBJ2-7
D: .
size: .
DNA: TGTGCCAGCAGCTTAAACTCGCTACCTTACTACGAGCAGTACTTC
CDR3: CASSLNSLPYYEQYF

V: TRBV21-1
J: TRBJ2-5
D: .
size: .
DNA: TGTGCCAGCCCAACACATGATCTAGCGGGAGGGCCCGGGGAGACCCAGTACTTC
CDR3: CASPTHDLAGGPGETQYF

V: TRBV2
J: TRBJ2-2
D: .
size: .
DNA: TGTGCCAGCAGAGGGACATCCACCGGGGAGCTGTTTTTT
CDR3: CASRGTSTGELFF

V: TRBV7-9
J: TRBJ2-3
D: TRBD2
size: once
DNA: TGTGCCAGCAGCTTTACCCAGCGGGGGGGGAATACGCAGTATTTT
CDR3: CASSFTQRGGNTQYF

V: TRBV2
J: TRBJ2-5
D: .
size: .
DNA: TGTGCCAGCAGCGAAGGGGGGGCTGTAGAGACCCAGTACTTC
CDR3: CASSEGGAVETQYF

V: TRBV7-7
J: TRBJ2-1
D: .
size: .
DNA: TGTGCTAGCATCACCCACCGGGAAACGCCAAACGCCTACAATGAGCAGTTCTTC
CDR3: CASITHRETPNAYNEQFF

V: TRBV27
J: TRBJ2-2
D: .
size: .
DNA: TGTGCCAGCAGTTTAAGTGGTTTGGGTTCCGGGGAGCTGTTTTTT
CDR3: CASSLSGLGSGELFF

V: TRBV6-1
J: TRBJ2-5
D: TRBD1
size: few
DNA: TGTGCCAGCAGTAAACGGACAGGTCTCTCAGGGACCCAGTACTTC
CDR3: CASSKRTGLSGTQYF